Below, 25 T cell receptor beta chains from the same sample are listed, as sequenced in a study of blood T cell repertoires in COVID-19. Assay used: immunoSEQ multiplex PCR; TCRdb lists only in-frame clones, some missing. The sample records approximately 360,000 clones, around 90% being singletons. Input material: peripheral blood. These TCRs come from a man aged 35 to 55 with acute or convalescent COVID-19.

This clone was detected once. The V call is TRBV27, the J call TRBJ2-7, with 10 nucleotides matching TRBD1. The CDR3 is made up of 18 amino acids. The J segment lost 0 bases and the V segment lost 5 bases, leaving 13 bases of the junction unmatched. In germline, CDR1 is MNHEY, CDR2 SMNVEV (reference sequence). The CDR3 sequence is CASSPGQGGFLSSYEQYF. The CDR3 coding sequence is TGTGCCAGCAGTCCCGGACAGGGGGGTTTTCTGAGCTCCTACGAGCAGTACTTC.

The chain is built from TRBV11-3 and TRBJ1-1; D gene ambiguous. V dropped 5 bases and J dropped 11 bases, with 15 bases sitting between them. The CDR3 length is 12 residues. Germline values: CDR1 SGHNT, CDR2 YENEEA. The CDR3 protein is CASSPGPGFAFF. In DNA form, the CDR3 reads TGTGCCAGCAGCCCCGGTCCCGGGTTCGCTTTCTTT.

The J gene is TRBJ1-1, the V gene TRBV28; 11 positions match TRBD1. Germline CDR1 MDHEN, CDR2 SYDVKM. CDR3 length equals 13 residues. Trimming removed 10 bases from V and 4 bases from J; junction bases left unmatched: 5. CDR3 sequence reads: CATGQGATTEAFF. The DNA for the CDR3 is TGTGCCACCGGACAGGGGGCGACCACTGAAGCTTTCTTT.

The rearrangement links TRBV11-2 to TRBJ2-7, with D possibly TRBD2 on 5 matching bases. The germline V gene encodes CDR1 SGHAT and CDR2 FQNNGV. This CDR3 has 14 residues. Deletions cut 5 bases from V and 2 bases from J, with 13 bases between. CDR3 DNA: TGTGCCAGCAGCCCCGGGGTAACTCCCTACGAGCAGTACTTC. This gives the protein CASSPGVTPYEQYF.

The rearrangement links TRBV5-4 to TRBJ2-1; the match to TRBD2 covers 7 bases. The ends lost 4 bases at V and 4 bases at J; junction bases unmatched: 8. The CDR3 has 15 amino acids. The germline V gene has CDR1 SGHNT and CDR2 YYREEE (reference sequence). The CDR3 protein is CASSDQAGPYNEQFF. The CDR3 region has the DNA TGTGCCAGCAGCGACCAAGCGGGACCATACAATGAGCAGTTCTTC.

The rearrangement joins TRBV2 to TRBJ1-4; TRBD1 matches 9 bases. Germline trimming cut 4 bases from V and 7 bases from J; bases unmatched to any gene: 4. The germline gives CDR1 SNHLY, CDR2 FYNNEI. The CDR3 covers 14 residues. CDR3 amino acids: CASSAGTGREKLFF. The CDR3 bases are TGTGCCAGCAGTGCCGGGACAGGGCGTGAAAAACTGTTTTTT.

J is TRBJ2-5 and V is TRBV5-1, with D perhaps TRBD1 (6 bases). The CDR3 runs 15 residues. CDR1 and CDR2 from the germline V gene are SGHRS and YFSETQ. V shed 0 bases and J shed 4 bases, with 13 bases lying between them. The CDR3 coding sequence is TGCGCCAGCAGCTTGGGGGGCACAGGGCGAGAGACCCAGTACTTC. Translated: CASSLGGTGRETQYF.

The J gene is TRBJ2-1, the V gene TRBV7-9, with D perhaps matching TRBD1 (6 bases). The CDR3 has 13 residues. Germline values: CDR1 SEHNR, CDR2 FQNEAQ (reference sequence). The V and J ends lost 5 bases and 7 bases respectively, with 12 bases between them. The chain's CDR3 is CASSIRDRNEQFF. The CDR3 coding sequence is TGTGCCAGCAGCATTCGAGACAGGAATGAGCAGTTCTTC.

The rearrangement links TRBV19 to TRBJ2-3; 8 bases map to TRBD1. Germline V lookup: CDR1 LNHDA, CDR2 SQIVND (reference sequence). This CDR3 is built from 19 residues. Trimming removed 3 bases from V and 2 bases from J; junction bases left unmatched: 16. As DNA, the CDR3 is TGTGCCAGTAGTATCCCCACATTAAACGACAGGGGAAACACAGATACGCAGTATTTT. This encodes CASSIPTLNDRGNTDTQYF.

This rearrangement joins TRBV27 to TRBJ1-6, with D perhaps TRBD1 (5 bases). There are 14 residues in the CDR3. V lost 5 bases and J 8 bases, leaving 13 bases between the germline ends. CDR1 MNHEY and CDR2 SMNVEV come from the germline V gene (reference sequence). This CDR3 is CASSPQGSDSPLHF. DNA for the CDR3: TGTGCCAGCAGTCCTCAGGGATCGGATTCACCCCTCCACTTT.

The J gene is TRBJ1-1, the V gene TRBV28; 7 nucleotides line up with TRBD1. CDR1 and CDR2 (germline): MDHEN, SYDVKM. The CDR3 runs to 15 residues. In DNA form, the CDR3 reads TGTGCTACAGCAGTGACGGACAGGAGGAACACTGAAGCTTTCTTT. It translates to CATAVTDRRNTEAFF.

The chain carries TRBV24-1 and TRBJ2-1; a possible D gene is TRBD2 (7 bases). Looked up from germline, CDR1 is KGHDR and CDR2 is SFDVKD. There are 14 residues in the CDR3. The germline V and J ends were trimmed by 3 bases and 6 bases, with 11 bases remaining between them. The CDR3 bases are TGTGCCACCAGTGATCCGGGGGGCGGCAATGAGCAGTTCTTC. Amino acids: CATSDPGGGNEQFF.

This chain connects TRBV29-1 to TRBJ2-7; D possibly corresponds to TRBD2 (5 bases). Looked up from germline, CDR1 is SQVTM and CDR2 is ANQGSEA. Trimming took off 6 bases at V and 4 bases at J, with 16 bases between the two ends. The CDR3 loop spans 13 amino acids. CDR3 sequence (DNA): TGCAGCGTACGGGAAACACACTATTACGAGCAGTACTTC. It specifies CSVRETHYYEQYF.

The rearrangement links TRBV27 to TRBJ1-1; D gene ambiguous. Germline V gene lookup returns CDR1 MNHEY and CDR2 SMNVEV (reference sequence). The CDR3 extends over 13 amino acids. The V end was cut by 6 bases, the J end by 0 bases, with 8 bases between. This CDR3 is CASSTAMNTEAFF. Written as DNA, the CDR3 is TGTGCCAGCAGCACTGCAATGAACACTGAAGCTTTCTTT.

Points on this clone: Other nucleotide sequences in the sample specify the same CDR3. The rearrangement links TRBV5-1 to TRBJ1-2; unclear D gene. Germline assignment: CDR1 SGHRS and CDR2 YFSETQ. V was cut by 0 bases and J by 2 bases, with 5 bases left in between. This CDR3 has 13 amino acids. The CDR3 reads CASSLGRNYGYTF. The CDR3 coding sequence is TGCGCCAGCAGCTTGGGCAGAAACTATGGCTACACCTTC.

The rearrangement links TRBV19 to TRBJ2-1; 12 bases map to TRBD1. The CDR3 is 16 amino acids. Trimming at V came to 3 bases and at J to 7 bases, leaving 7 bases not matched to a gene. Germline-derived CDR1 and CDR2 are LNHDA and SQIVND (reference sequence). The CDR3 DNA is TGTGCCAGTAGTATTGGGGGGACAGGGGGCACGAATGAGCAGTTCTTC. Translated: CASSIGGTGGTNEQFF.

The chain uses TRBV7-8 and TRBJ2-7; no reliable D call. Germline V lookup: CDR1 SGHVS, CDR2 FQNEAQ. The ends were cut back, 2 bases at V and 1 base at J, with 9 bases in the middle. There are 14 residues in the CDR3. The CDR3 is CASSLLSVSYEQYF. The DNA for the CDR3 is TGTGCCAGCAGCTTACTATCGGTTTCCTACGAGCAGTACTTC.

V is TRBV9 and J is TRBJ2-1, with TRBD2 identical over 10 bases. The V gene's germline CDR1 is SGDLS and CDR2 YYNGEE. Trimming cost V 3 bases and J 4 bases; bases outside gene matches: 4. The CDR3 spans 15 residues. The DNA of the CDR3 is TGTGCCAGCAGCGCAGCGGGAGGGCAGTACAATGAGCAGTTCTTC. Translated, it gives CASSAAGGQYNEQFF. The variable domain in full, completed from reference TRBV9 and TRBJ2-1, reads DSGVTQTPKHLITATGQRVTLRCSPRSGDLSVYWYQQSLDQGLQFLIQYYNGEERAKGNILERFSAQQFPDLHSELNLSSLELGDSALYFCASSAAGGQYNEQFFGPGTRLTVL.

This rearrangement joins TRBV28 to TRBJ1-6, with TRBD1 matching over 7 bases. Looked up from germline, CDR1 is MDHEN and CDR2 is SYDVKM. The CDR3 has 13 amino acids. Trimming removed 7 bases from V and 7 bases from J; junction bases left unmatched: 4. Written as DNA, the CDR3 is TGTGCCAGCATCACAGGGGCAAATTCACCCCTCCACTTT. Amino acid sequence: CASITGANSPLHF. Supplemented by reference TRBV28 and TRBJ1-6, the full variable domain reads DVKVTQSSRYLVKRTGEKVFLECVQDMDHENMFWYRQDPGLGLRLIYFSYDVKMKEKGDIPEGYSVSREKKERFSLILESASTNQTSMYLCASITGANSPLHFGNGTRLTVT.

This clone has just one count. The chain is built from TRBV19 and TRBJ2-7, with TRBD1 as a possible D gene (6 bases). V was shortened by 1 base and J by 0 bases, with 10 bases between the two germline ends. Germline CDR1 is LNHDA and CDR2 is SQIVND (reference sequence). This CDR3 is built from 15 residues. The CDR3 bases are TGTGCCAGTAGTATAGCTGGGGACAACTCCTACGAGCAGTACTTC. Residues: CASSIAGDNSYEQYF.

CDR3 in amino acids: CASSGGPEAFF. CDR3 sequence (DNA): TGCGCCTCATCCGGGGGTCCTGAAGCTTTCTTT. The chain joins TRBV5-1 to TRBJ1-1; TRBD1 is a possible D gene (5 bases). Germline assignment: CDR1 SGHRS and CDR2 YFSETQ. The CDR3 is made up of 11 amino acids. V was pared by 10 bases and J by 6 bases, with 13 bases between.

V usage is TRBV7-3 and J usage is TRBJ2-1; 10 bases are a match to TRBD1. CDR1 is SGHTA and CDR2 is FQGTGA in the germline V gene. This CDR3 has 15 amino acids. V gave up 5 bases and J gave up 12 bases; unmatched junction bases: 13. The CDR3 bases are TGTGCCAGCAGCGACACTATCCGGGACAGGGGAGTGCAGTTCTTC. This translates into CASSDTIRDRGVQFF.

This clone was seen many times. The V and J genes are TRBV30 and TRBJ1-1; D not resolved. The germline V gene encodes CDR1 GTSNPN and CDR2 SVGIG (reference sequence). The CDR3 covers 14 residues. Deletions cut 1 base from V and 5 bases from J, with 14 bases between. CDR3 DNA sequence: TGTGCCTGGAGTGATTACGGAAGGAGGACTGAAGCTTTCTTT. Translated, it gives CAWSDYGRRTEAFF.

This clone was seen once. The V gene is TRBV28, the J gene TRBJ1-3; TRBD1 aligns across 9 bases. The CDR3 sequence is 15 residues long. Germline-derived CDR1 and CDR2 are MDHEN and SYDVKM. Trimming took 5 bases from V and 2 from J; bases not matched to a gene: 4. CDR3: CASSPDRGTGNTIYF. In nucleotides, the CDR3 is TGTGCCAGCAGTCCGGACAGGGGCACTGGAAACACCATATATTTT.

V usage is TRBV7-2 and J usage is TRBJ1-3, with TRBD1 identical over 7 bases. The ends lost 5 bases at V and 8 bases at J; junction bases unmatched: 12. Germline V gene lookup returns CDR1 SGHTA and CDR2 FQGNSA. CDR3 length equals 15 residues. CDR3 bases: TGTGCCAGCAGCCTCCTCCCGACAGGGTGGGACACCATATATTTT. Protein sequence: CASSLLPTGWDTIYF.